Listed below are T cell receptor beta chains from one sample, sequenced in a study of T cells after yellow fever vaccination. TCRdb called the 5' RACE reads again in MiXCR, with one record for every CDR3 protein. This table holds approximately 160,000 distinct CDR3 sequences, 9.3% found once. The input for sequencing was CD8+ T cells sorted from PBMCs, taken 45 days after the yellow fever booster vaccination. The receptors shown here come from a man between 18 and 35 years old who received the YFV17D yellow fever vaccine. Each CDR3 is given with its conserved first and last residue. A D gene is named only where the DNA matches it firmly. Clone size is not always given. Where it is, it says once, few, many or a class for expanded clones.

CDR3aa: CASSQADRVAGELFF
CDR3nt: TGTGCCAGCAGCCAAGCGGACAGGGTGGCCGGGGAGCTGTTTTTT
abundance: few
v_gene: TRBV3-1
d_gene: TRBD1
j_gene: TRBJ2-2

CDR3aa: CASSHTGGPTGELFF
CDR3nt: TGTGCCAGCAGCCACACAGGGGGCCCCACCGGGGAGCTGTTTTTT
abundance: few
v_gene: TRBV7-6
d_gene: TRBD1
j_gene: TRBJ2-2

CDR3aa: CASSQAPLTGELFF
CDR3nt: TGTGCCAGCAGCCAAGCCCCACTGACCGGGGAGCTGTTTTTT
abundance: few
v_gene: TRBV4-2
d_gene: NA
j_gene: TRBJ2-2

CDR3aa: CASSQVVSSGANVLTF
CDR3nt: TGTGCCAGCAGCCAAGTAGTAAGCTCTGGGGCCAACGTCCTGACTTTC
abundance: few
v_gene: TRBV3-1
d_gene: NA
j_gene: TRBJ2-6

CDR3aa: CASSPGGVLVEQFF
CDR3nt: TGTGCCAGCAGCCCGGGGGGCGTCCTCGTGGAGCAGTTCTTC
abundance: NA
v_gene: TRBV7-6
d_gene: NA
j_gene: TRBJ2-1

CDR3aa: CASSEALGGREQFF
CDR3nt: TGTGCCAGCAGTGAAGCGCTCGGGGGTCGGGAGCAGTTCTTC
abundance: NA
v_gene: TRBV2
d_gene: NA
j_gene: TRBJ2-1

CDR3aa: CASSLSSVGAANTGELFF
CDR3nt: TGTGCCAGCAGTTTAAGTAGTGTCGGGGCCGCGAACACCGGGGAGCTGTTTTTT
abundance: few
v_gene: TRBV27
d_gene: NA
j_gene: TRBJ2-2

CDR3aa: CASSISGGRNEQFF
CDR3nt: TGTGCCAGCAGCATTAGCGGGGGCCGCAATGAGCAGTTCTTC
abundance: many
v_gene: TRBV7-8
d_gene: TRBD2
j_gene: TRBJ2-1

CDR3aa: CASENTQSSGANVLTF
CDR3nt: TGTGCCAGCGAGAACACTCAGAGCTCTGGGGCCAACGTCCTGACTTTC
abundance: few
v_gene: TRBV10-3
d_gene: NA
j_gene: TRBJ2-6

CDR3aa: CASSLSSGGAHEQFF
CDR3nt: TGTGCCAGCAGCTTAAGTAGCGGGGGGGCCCATGAGCAGTTCTTC
abundance: few
v_gene: TRBV11-1
d_gene: TRBD2
j_gene: TRBJ2-1

CDR3aa: CASSRIPGGVTGELFF
CDR3nt: TGTGCCAGCTCACGGATCCCCGGGGGAGTCACCGGGGAGCTGTTTTTT
abundance: NA
v_gene: TRBV18
d_gene: NA
j_gene: TRBJ2-2

CDR3aa: CSVGAGSTDTQYF
CDR3nt: TGCAGCGTTGGTGCGGGATCCACAGATACGCAGTATTTT
abundance: NA
v_gene: TRBV29-1
d_gene: NA
j_gene: TRBJ2-3

CDR3aa: CASSFGGGGQYF
CDR3nt: TGTGCCAGCAGTTTCGGCGGGGGAGGGCAGTATTTT
abundance: NA
v_gene: TRBV27
d_gene: TRBD2
j_gene: TRBJ2-3

CDR3aa: CASSLEVRDREKLFF
CDR3nt: TGCGCCAGCAGCTTGGAAGTCAGGGATCGCGAAAAACTGTTTTTT
abundance: NA
v_gene: TRBV5-1
d_gene: NA
j_gene: TRBJ1-4

CDR3aa: CASSPAPDSLGYTF
CDR3nt: TGTGCCAGCAGCCCAGCCCCGGACAGCCTTGGCTACACCTTC
abundance: NA
v_gene: TRBV7-9
d_gene: NA
j_gene: TRBJ1-2

CDR3aa: CASSQPSGGYDNEQFF
CDR3nt: TGCGCCAGCAGCCAGCCTAGCGGGGGTTACGACAATGAGCAGTTCTTC
abundance: few
v_gene: TRBV4-1
d_gene: TRBD2
j_gene: TRBJ2-1

CDR3aa: CASSLGDRGQETQYF
CDR3nt: TGCGCCAGCAGCTTGGGAGACAGGGGTCAAGAGACCCAGTACTTC
abundance: few
v_gene: TRBV5-1
d_gene: TRBD1
j_gene: TRBJ2-5

CDR3aa: CASSYSTTTEAFF
CDR3nt: TGTGCCAGCAGTTACTCGACTACGACTGAAGCTTTCTTT
abundance: many
v_gene: TRBV6-2/TRBV6-3
d_gene: NA
j_gene: TRBJ1-1

CDR3aa: CASSLLGNEQFF
CDR3nt: TGTGCCAGCAGTCTACTGGGCAATGAGCAGTTCTTC
abundance: many
v_gene: TRBV27
d_gene: NA
j_gene: TRBJ2-1

CDR3aa: CASSRDRVTDTQYF
CDR3nt: TGTGCCAGCAGCCGGGACAGGGTAACAGATACGCAGTATTTT
abundance: many
v_gene: TRBV9
d_gene: TRBD1
j_gene: TRBJ2-3

CDR3aa: CASSGTNTGELFF
CDR3nt: TGTGCCAGCAGTGGGACAAACACCGGGGAGCTGTTTTTT
abundance: medium-sized
v_gene: TRBV6-4
d_gene: NA
j_gene: TRBJ2-2

CDR3aa: CSVSTGGAGTEAFF
CDR3nt: TGCAGCGTGTCCACAGGGGGCGCGGGCACTGAAGCTTTCTTT
abundance: few
v_gene: TRBV29-1
d_gene: TRBD1
j_gene: TRBJ1-1

CDR3aa: CSVWTANTGELFF
CDR3nt: TGCAGCGTGTGGACTGCGAACACCGGGGAGCTGTTTTTT
abundance: many
v_gene: TRBV29-1
d_gene: NA
j_gene: TRBJ2-2

CDR3aa: CSVVSGGARGTGELFF
CDR3nt: TGCAGCGTTGTCAGCGGGGGGGCCCGTGGCACCGGGGAGCTGTTTTTT
abundance: many
v_gene: TRBV29-1
d_gene: TRBD2
j_gene: TRBJ2-2

CDR3aa: CASSQDPWRGGLSDTQYF
CDR3nt: TGCGCCAGCAGCCAAGATCCCTGGCGGGGGGGCCTTTCCGATACGCAGTATTTT
abundance: NA
v_gene: TRBV4-3
d_gene: TRBD2
j_gene: TRBJ2-3

CDR3aa: CSVERGLYGYTF
CDR3nt: TGCAGCGTTGAACGGGGACTATATGGCTACACCTTC
abundance: NA
v_gene: TRBV29-1
d_gene: NA
j_gene: TRBJ1-2

CDR3aa: CASSLPLGQSGNEQFF
CDR3nt: TGTGCCAGCAGCCTTCCTCTTGGACAGTCCGGGAATGAGCAGTTCTTC
abundance: few
v_gene: TRBV3-1
d_gene: NA
j_gene: TRBJ2-1

CDR3aa: CSATLRDPYEQYF
CDR3nt: TGCAGTGCTACGCTCCGGGACCCTTACGAGCAGTACTTC
abundance: many
v_gene: TRBV20-1
d_gene: NA
j_gene: TRBJ2-7

CDR3aa: CASSEYWGTLPESTDTQYF
CDR3nt: TGTGCCAGCAGTGAATACTGGGGGACCCTTCCCGAAAGCACAGATACGCAGTATTTT
abundance: NA
v_gene: TRBV25-1
d_gene: NA
j_gene: TRBJ2-3

CDR3aa: CASSQGPGQPLHF
CDR3nt: TGTGCCAGCAGCCAAGGGCCGGGACAGCCCCTCCACTTT
abundance: NA
v_gene: TRBV4-2
d_gene: TRBD1
j_gene: TRBJ1-6

CDR3aa: CSVEGWRSTDTQYF
CDR3nt: TGCAGCGTTGAAGGGTGGCGGAGCACAGATACGCAGTATTTT
abundance: few
v_gene: TRBV29-1
d_gene: NA
j_gene: TRBJ2-3

CDR3aa: CASSSTGTGGLDTQYF
CDR3nt: TGTGCCAGCAGCTCGACCGGGACAGGGGGCCTCGATACGCAGTATTTT
abundance: many
v_gene: TRBV7-9
d_gene: TRBD1
j_gene: TRBJ2-3

CDR3aa: CASSGWGLLQETQYF
CDR3nt: TGTGCCAGCAGCGGCTGGGGACTACTCCAAGAGACCCAGTACTTC
abundance: many
v_gene: TRBV9
d_gene: TRBD2
j_gene: TRBJ2-5

CDR3aa: CASSPAGERGPDTQYF
CDR3nt: TGTGCCAGCAGTCCCGCGGGGGAGAGGGGCCCAGATACGCAGTATTTT
abundance: NA
v_gene: TRBV12-3/TRBV12-4
d_gene: TRBD2
j_gene: TRBJ2-3

CDR3aa: CASSGTGGSDTQYF
CDR3nt: TGTGCCAGCAGCGGGACAGGGGGGTCAGATACGCAGTATTTT
abundance: few
v_gene: TRBV5-6
d_gene: TRBD1
j_gene: TRBJ2-3

CDR3aa: CASSSTDRGYQPQHF
CDR3nt: TGCGCCAGCAGCTCCACGGACAGGGGGTATCAGCCCCAGCATTTT
abundance: few
v_gene: TRBV5-1
d_gene: TRBD1
j_gene: TRBJ1-5

CDR3aa: CASSSTGLAKNIQYF
CDR3nt: TGTGCCAGCAGTTCGACCGGGTTAGCCAAAAACATTCAGTACTTC
abundance: many
v_gene: TRBV12-3/TRBV12-4
d_gene: NA
j_gene: TRBJ2-4